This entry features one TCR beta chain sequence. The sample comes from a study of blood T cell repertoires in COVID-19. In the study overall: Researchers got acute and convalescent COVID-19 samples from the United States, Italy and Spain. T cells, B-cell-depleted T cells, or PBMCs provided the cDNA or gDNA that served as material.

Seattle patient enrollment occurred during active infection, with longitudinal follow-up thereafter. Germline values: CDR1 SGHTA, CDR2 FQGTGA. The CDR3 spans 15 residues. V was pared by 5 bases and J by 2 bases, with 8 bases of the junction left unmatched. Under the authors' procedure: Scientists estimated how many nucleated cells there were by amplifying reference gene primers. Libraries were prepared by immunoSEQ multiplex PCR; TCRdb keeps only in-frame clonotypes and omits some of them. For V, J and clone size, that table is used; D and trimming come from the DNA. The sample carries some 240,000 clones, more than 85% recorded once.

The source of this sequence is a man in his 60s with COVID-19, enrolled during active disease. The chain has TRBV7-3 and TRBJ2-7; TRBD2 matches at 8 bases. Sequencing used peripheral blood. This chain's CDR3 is CASSLGGGPTYEQYF. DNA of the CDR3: TGTGCCAGCAGCCTGGGCGGGGGGCCCACCTACGAGCAGTACTTC.